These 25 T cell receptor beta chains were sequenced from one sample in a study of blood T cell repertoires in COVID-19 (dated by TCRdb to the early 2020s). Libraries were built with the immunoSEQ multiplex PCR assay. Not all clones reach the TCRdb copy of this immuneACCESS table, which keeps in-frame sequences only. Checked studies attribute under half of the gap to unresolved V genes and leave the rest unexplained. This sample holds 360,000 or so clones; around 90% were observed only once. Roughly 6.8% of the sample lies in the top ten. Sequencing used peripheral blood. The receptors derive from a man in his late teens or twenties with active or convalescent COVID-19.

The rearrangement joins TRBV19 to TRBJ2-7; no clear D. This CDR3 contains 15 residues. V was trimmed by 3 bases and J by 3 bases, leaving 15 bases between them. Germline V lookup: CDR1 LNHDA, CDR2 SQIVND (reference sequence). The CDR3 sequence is CASSIGAGSRYEQYF. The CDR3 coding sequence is TGTGCCAGTAGTATTGGAGCCGGCAGCCGCTACGAGCAGTACTTC.

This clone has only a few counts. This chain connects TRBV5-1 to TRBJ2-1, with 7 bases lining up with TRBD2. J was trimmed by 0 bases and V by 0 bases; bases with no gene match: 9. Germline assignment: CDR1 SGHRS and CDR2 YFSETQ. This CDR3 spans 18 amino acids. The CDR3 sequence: CASSLATTAGPSYNEQFF. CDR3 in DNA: TGCGCCAGCAGCTTGGCTACAACAGCGGGGCCCTCCTACAATGAGCAGTTCTTC. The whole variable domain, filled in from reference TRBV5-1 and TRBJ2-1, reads KAGVTQTPRYLIKTRGQQVTLSCSPISGHRSVSWYQQTPGQGLQFLFEYFSETQRNKGNFPGRFSGRQFSNSRSEMNVSTLELGDSALYLCASSLATTAGPSYNEQFFGPGTRLTVL.

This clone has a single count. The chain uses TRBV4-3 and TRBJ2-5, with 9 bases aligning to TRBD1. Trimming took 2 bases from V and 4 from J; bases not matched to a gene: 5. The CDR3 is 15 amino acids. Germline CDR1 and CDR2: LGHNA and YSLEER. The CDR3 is CASSQRTGVRETQYF. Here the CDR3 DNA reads TGCGCCAGCAGCCAACGGACAGGGGTGAGAGAGACCCAGTACTTC.

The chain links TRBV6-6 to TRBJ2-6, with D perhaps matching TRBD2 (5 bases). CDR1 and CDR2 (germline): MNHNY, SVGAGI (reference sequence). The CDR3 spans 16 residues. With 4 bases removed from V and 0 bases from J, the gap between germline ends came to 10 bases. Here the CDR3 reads CASSSPGGSGANVLTF. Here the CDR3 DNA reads TGTGCCAGCAGTTCTCCCGGAGGCTCTGGGGCCAACGTCCTGACTTTC.

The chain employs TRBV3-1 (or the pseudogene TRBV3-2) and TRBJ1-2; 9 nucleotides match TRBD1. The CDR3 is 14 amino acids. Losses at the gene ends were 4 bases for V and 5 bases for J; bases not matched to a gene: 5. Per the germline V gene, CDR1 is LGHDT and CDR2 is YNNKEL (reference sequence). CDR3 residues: CASSPSGTGYGYTF. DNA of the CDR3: TGTGCCAGCAGCCCTTCCGGGACAGGGTATGGCTACACCTTC.

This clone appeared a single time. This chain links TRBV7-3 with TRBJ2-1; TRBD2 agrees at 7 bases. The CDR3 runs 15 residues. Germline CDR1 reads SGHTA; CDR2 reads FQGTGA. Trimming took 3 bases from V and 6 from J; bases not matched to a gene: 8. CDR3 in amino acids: CASSFGFGGSNEQFF. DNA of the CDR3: TGTGCCAGCAGCTTCGGTTTTGGCGGGAGCAATGAGCAGTTCTTC.

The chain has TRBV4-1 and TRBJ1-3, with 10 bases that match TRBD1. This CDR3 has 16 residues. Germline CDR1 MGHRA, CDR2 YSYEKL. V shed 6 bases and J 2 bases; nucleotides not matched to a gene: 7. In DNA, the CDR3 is TGCGCCAGCAGACCTGGGACAGGGGTAACTGGAAACACCATATATTTT. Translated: CASRPGTGVTGNTIYF.

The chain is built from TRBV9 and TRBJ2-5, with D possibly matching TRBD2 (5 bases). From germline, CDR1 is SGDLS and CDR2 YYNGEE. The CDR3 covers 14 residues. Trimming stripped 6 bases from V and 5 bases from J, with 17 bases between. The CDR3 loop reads CASIKFGVRETQYF. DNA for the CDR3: TGTGCCAGCATCAAGTTCGGGGTAAGGGAGACCCAGTACTTC.

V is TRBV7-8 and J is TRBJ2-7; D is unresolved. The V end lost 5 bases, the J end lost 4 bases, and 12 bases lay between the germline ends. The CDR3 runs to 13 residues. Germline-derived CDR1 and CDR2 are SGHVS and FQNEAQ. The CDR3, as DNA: TGTGCCAGCAGCCGGAGTCAAACTTACGAGCAGTACTTC. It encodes CASSRSQTYEQYF. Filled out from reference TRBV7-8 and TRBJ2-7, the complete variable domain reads GAGVSQSPRYKVAKRGQDVALRCDPISGHVSLFWYQQALGQGPEFLTYFQNEAQLDKSGLPSDRFFAERPEGSVSTLKIQRTQQEDSAVYLCASSRSQTYEQYFGPGTRLTVT.

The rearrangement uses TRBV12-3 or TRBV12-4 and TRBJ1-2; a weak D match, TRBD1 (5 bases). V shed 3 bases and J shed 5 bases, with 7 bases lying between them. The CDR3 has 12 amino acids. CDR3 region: CASSFRGYGYTF. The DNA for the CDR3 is TGTGCCAGCAGTTTCCGGGGGTATGGCTACACCTTC.

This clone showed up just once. In DNA, the CDR3 is TGTGCCAGCAGTTATCCTCCAGGGACAGATACGCAGTATTTT. This codes for CASSYPPGTDTQYF. The genes are TRBV6-2 or TRBV6-3 and TRBJ2-3, with a possible D match to TRBD1 (5 bases). The germline V gene encodes CDR1 MNHEY and CDR2 SVGEGT. The V and J ends lost 3 bases and 3 bases respectively, with 10 bases between them. This CDR3 spans 14 amino acids.

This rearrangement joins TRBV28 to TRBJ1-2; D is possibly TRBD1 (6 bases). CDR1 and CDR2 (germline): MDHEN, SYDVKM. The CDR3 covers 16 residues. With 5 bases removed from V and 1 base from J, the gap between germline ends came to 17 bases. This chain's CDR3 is CASSDLGTKFNYGYTF. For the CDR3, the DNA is TGTGCCAGCAGTGACTTGGGGACAAAATTTAACTATGGCTACACCTTC.

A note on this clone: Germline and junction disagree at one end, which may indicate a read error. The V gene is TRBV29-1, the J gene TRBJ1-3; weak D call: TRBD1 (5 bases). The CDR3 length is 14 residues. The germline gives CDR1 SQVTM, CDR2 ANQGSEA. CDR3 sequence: CSIDGWGAGNTIYF. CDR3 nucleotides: TGCAGCATTGATGGTTGGGGCGCTGGAAACACCATATATTTT. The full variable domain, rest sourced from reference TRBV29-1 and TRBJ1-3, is SAVISQKPSRDICQRGTSLTIQCQVDSQVTMMFWYRQQPGQSLTLIATANQGSEATYESGFVIDKFPISRPNLTFSTLTVSNMSPEDSSIYLCSIDGWGAGNTIYFGEGSWLTVV.

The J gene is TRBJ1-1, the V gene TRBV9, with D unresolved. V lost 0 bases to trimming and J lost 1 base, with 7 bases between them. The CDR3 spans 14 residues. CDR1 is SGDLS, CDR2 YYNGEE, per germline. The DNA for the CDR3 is TGTGCCAGCAGCGTAGTACAGAAGAACACTGAAGCTTTCTTT. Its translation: CASSVVQKNTEAFF.

DNA for the CDR3: TGTGCCAGCGAGGGCCGGGGAAACACCATATATTTT. Translation gives CASEGRGNTIYF. The chain is built from TRBV7-9 and TRBJ1-3; no reliable D call. Germline values: CDR1 SEHNR, CDR2 FQNEAQ (reference sequence). CDR3 size: 12 residues. V lost 8 bases and J lost 4, with 9 bases in between.

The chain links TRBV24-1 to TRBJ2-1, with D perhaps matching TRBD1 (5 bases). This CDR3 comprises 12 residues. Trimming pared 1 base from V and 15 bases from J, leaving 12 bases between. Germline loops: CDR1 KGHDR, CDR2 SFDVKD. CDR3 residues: CATSDFDSNVFF. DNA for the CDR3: TGTGCCACCAGTGATTTTGACAGCAACGTGTTCTTC.

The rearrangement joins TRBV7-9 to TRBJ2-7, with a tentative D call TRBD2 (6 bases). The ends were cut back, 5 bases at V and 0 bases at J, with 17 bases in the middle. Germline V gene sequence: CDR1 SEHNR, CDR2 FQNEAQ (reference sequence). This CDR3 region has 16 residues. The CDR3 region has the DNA TGTGCCAGCAGCCCTCACCGGGGGTTGGACTCCTACGAGCAGTACTTC. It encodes CASSPHRGLDSYEQYF.

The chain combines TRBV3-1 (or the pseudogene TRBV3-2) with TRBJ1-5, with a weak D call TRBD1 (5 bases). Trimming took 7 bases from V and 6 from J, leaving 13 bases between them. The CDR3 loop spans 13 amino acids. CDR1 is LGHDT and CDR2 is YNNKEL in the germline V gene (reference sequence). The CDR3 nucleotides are TGTGCCAGCACTCGGGGGATCAGTCAGCCCCAGCATTTT. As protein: CASTRGISQPQHF.

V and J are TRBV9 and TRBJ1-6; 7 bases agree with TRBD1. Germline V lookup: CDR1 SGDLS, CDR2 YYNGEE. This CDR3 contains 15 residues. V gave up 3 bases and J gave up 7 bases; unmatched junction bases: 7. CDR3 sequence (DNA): TGTGCCAGCAGCGAGACGGGACAGCGGAATTCACCCCTCCACTTT. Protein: CASSETGQRNSPLHF.

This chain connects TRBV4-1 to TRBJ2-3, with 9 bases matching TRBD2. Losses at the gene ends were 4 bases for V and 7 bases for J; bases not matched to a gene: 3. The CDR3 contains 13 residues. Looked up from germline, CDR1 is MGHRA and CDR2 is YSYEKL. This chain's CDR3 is CASSLAGDYTQYF. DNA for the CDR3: TGCGCCAGCAGCCTAGCGGGGGATTATACGCAGTATTTT.

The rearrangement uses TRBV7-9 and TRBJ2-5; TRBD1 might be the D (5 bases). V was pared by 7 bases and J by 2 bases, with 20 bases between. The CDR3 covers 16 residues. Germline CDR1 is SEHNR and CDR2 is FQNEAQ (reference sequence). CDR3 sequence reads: CASIQTGESLQETQYF. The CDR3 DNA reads TGTGCCAGCATCCAAACAGGTGAAAGCCTGCAAGAGACCCAGTACTTC.

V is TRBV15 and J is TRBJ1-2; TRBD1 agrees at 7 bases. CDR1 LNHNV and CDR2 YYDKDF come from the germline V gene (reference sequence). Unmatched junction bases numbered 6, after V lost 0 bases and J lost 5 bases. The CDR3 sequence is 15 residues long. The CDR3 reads CATSRDQGQRYGYTF. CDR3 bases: TGTGCCACCAGCAGAGATCAGGGACAGCGATATGGCTACACCTTC. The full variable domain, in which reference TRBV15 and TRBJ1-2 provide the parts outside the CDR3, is DAMVIQNPRYQVTQFGKPVTLSCSQTLNHNVMYWYQQKSSQAPKLLFHYYDKDFNNEADTPDNFQSRRPNTSFCFLDIRSPGLGDTAMYLCATSRDQGQRYGYTFGSGTRLTVV.

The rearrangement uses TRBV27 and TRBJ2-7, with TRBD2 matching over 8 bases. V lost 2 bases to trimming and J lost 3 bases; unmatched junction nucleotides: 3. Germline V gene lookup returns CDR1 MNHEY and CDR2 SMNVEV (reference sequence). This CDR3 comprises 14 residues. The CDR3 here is CASSLREGGYEQYF. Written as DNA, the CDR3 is TGTGCCAGCAGTTTACGGGAGGGGGGCTACGAGCAGTACTTC.

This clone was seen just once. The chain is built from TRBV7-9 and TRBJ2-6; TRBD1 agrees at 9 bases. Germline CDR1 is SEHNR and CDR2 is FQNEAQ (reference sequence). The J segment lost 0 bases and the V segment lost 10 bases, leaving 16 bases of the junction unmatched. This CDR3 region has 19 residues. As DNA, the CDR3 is TGTGCCAAACTTCATAGCCGGGACAGGGACAGCTCTGGGGCCAACGTCCTGACTTTC. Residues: CAKLHSRDRDSSGANVLTF. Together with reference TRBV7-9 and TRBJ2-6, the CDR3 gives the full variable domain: DTGVSQNPRHKITKRGQNVTFRCDPISEHNRLYWYRQTLGQGPEFLTYFQNEAQLEKSRLLSDRFSAERPKGSFSTLEIQRTEQGDSAMYLCAKLHSRDRDSSGANVLTFGAGSRLTVL.

The CDR3 DNA reads as TGTGCCAGCAGCGAACACGCCGGGACAGGGGTGAATGGCTACACCTTC. Translating it yields CASSEHAGTGVNGYTF. V is TRBV7-3 and J is TRBJ1-2, with 10 bases that match TRBD1. The germline V gene encodes CDR1 SGHTA and CDR2 FQGTGA. The CDR3 contains 16 residues. Trimming at V came to 5 bases and at J to 6 bases, leaving 12 bases not matched to a gene. Full variable domain (rest looked up from reference TRBV7-3 and TRBJ1-2): GAGVSQTPSNKVTEKGKYVELRCDPISGHTALYWYRQSLGQGPEFLIYFQGTGAADDSGLPNDRFFAVRPEGSVSTLKIQRTERGDSAVYLCASSEHAGTGVNGYTFGSGTRLTVV.